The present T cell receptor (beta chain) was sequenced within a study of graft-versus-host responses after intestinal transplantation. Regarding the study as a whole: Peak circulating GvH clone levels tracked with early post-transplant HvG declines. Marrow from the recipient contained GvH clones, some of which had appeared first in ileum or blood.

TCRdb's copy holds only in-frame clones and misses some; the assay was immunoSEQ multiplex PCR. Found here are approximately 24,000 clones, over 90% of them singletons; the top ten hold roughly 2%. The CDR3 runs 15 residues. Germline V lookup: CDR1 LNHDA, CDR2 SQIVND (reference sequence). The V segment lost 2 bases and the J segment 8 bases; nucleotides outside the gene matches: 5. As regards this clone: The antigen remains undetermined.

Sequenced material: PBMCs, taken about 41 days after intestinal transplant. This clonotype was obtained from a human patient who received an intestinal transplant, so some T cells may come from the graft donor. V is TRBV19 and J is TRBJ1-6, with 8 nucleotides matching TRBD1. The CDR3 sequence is CASSINRGEYSPLHF. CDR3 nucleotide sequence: TGTGCCAGTAGTATAAACAGGGGGGAGTATTCACCCCTCCACTTT. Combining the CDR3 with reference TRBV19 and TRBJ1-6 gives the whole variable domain DGGITQSPKYLFRKEGQNVTLSCEQNLNHDAMYWYRQDPGQGLRLIYYSQIVNDFQKGDIAEGYSVSREKKESFPLTVTSAQKNPTAFYLCASSINRGEYSPLHFGNGTRLTVT.